The rows below give T cell receptor beta chains drawn from one sample of a study of blood T cell repertoires in COVID-19. The repertoire was sequenced with immunoSEQ multiplex PCR; TCRdb's copy has only in-frame clones and lacks some. The profile shows a few hundred thousand clones, 85% of them singletons. Sequencing input: peripheral blood. The source of these receptors is a human donor in a cohort sampled during active COVID-19. Each CDR3 is given with its conserved first and last residue. A D gene is named only where the DNA matches it firmly. Size is stated for part of the rows, as once, few or many counts, or as a class when the clone is expanded.

J gene: TRBJ1-6; clone size: -; D gene: -; V gene: TRBV10-1; CDR3 DNA: TGCGCCAGCAGTCGGGGGATGAGTAATTCACCCCTCCACTTT; CDR3 protein: CASSRGMSNSPLHF
J gene: TRBJ1-5; clone size: -; D gene: -; V gene: TRBV7-9; CDR3 DNA: TGTGCCAGCAGCTTGATGGTCGGAGATAGCAGTCAGCCCCAGCATTTT; CDR3 protein: CASSLMVGDSSQPQHF
J gene: TRBJ1-1; clone size: once; D gene: -; V gene: TRBV9; CDR3 DNA: TGTGCCAGCAGCCCTCCGACAGACAACACTGAAGCTTTCTTT; CDR3 protein: CASSPPTDNTEAFF
J gene: TRBJ2-7; clone size: -; D gene: -; V gene: TRBV11-2; CDR3 DNA: TGTGCCAGCAGCTTGCCGACAGTCGAGCAGTACTTC; CDR3 protein: CASSLPTVEQYF
J gene: TRBJ2-3; clone size: -; D gene: -; V gene: TRBV7-6; CDR3 DNA: TGTGCCAGCAGCTATGAGCAGGGAATCGCTACAGATACGCAGTATTTT; CDR3 protein: CASSYEQGIATDTQYF
J gene: TRBJ2-1; clone size: -; D gene: TRBD2; V gene: TRBV2; CDR3 DNA: TGTGCCAGCAGTGCGACTCTAGCGGGGGGCAATGAGCAGTTCTTC; CDR3 protein: CASSATLAGGNEQFF
J gene: TRBJ2-1; clone size: -; D gene: TRBD2; V gene: TRBV6-2/TRBV6-3; CDR3 DNA: TGTGCCAGCAGGCCTAGCGGGGGGAGCTACAATGAGCAGTTCTTC; CDR3 protein: CASRPSGGSYNEQFF
J gene: TRBJ2-5; clone size: -; D gene: TRBD2; V gene: TRBV9; CDR3 DNA: TGTGCCAGCAGCGTCGGAACTACTAGCGGGGGCCAAGAGACCCAGTACTTC; CDR3 protein: CASSVGTTSGGQETQYF
J gene: TRBJ2-1; clone size: -; D gene: -; V gene: TRBV7-8; CDR3 DNA: TGTGCCAGCAGCTTCGATACTAGAGGTCCCTATGAGCAGTTCTTC; CDR3 protein: CASSFDTRGPYEQFF
J gene: TRBJ1-4; clone size: -; D gene: TRBD1; V gene: TRBV10-1; CDR3 DNA: TGCGCCAGCAGCAACAGGGGGAATGAAAAACTGTTTTTT; CDR3 protein: CASSNRGNEKLFF
J gene: TRBJ2-6; clone size: -; D gene: -; V gene: TRBV27; CDR3 DNA: TGTGCCAGCAGTCCCAGAGGGGCCAACGTCCTGACTTTC; CDR3 protein: CASSPRGANVLTF
J gene: TRBJ1-4; clone size: many; D gene: TRBD1; V gene: TRBV9; CDR3 DNA: TGTGCCAGCAGCGCGAGGGCCCGACAGGGGACGAGGGCTAATGAAAAACTGTTTTTT; CDR3 protein: CASSARARQGTRANEKLFF
J gene: TRBJ2-5; clone size: few; D gene: -; V gene: TRBV19; CDR3 DNA: TGTGCCAGTAGTCCCCCGGGACAACCCAGAGAGACCCAGTACTTC; CDR3 protein: CASSPPGQPRETQYF
J gene: TRBJ1-4; clone size: -; D gene: -; V gene: TRBV6-5; CDR3 DNA: TGTGCCAGCTCGCCAGGGACTAATGAAAAACTGTTTTTT; CDR3 protein: CASSPGTNEKLFF
J gene: TRBJ2-3; clone size: -; D gene: TRBD2; V gene: TRBV2; CDR3 DNA: TGTGCCAGCAGTGAGGTTGGTAGCGGGAGGGCAGATACGCAGTATTTT; CDR3 protein: CASSEVGSGRADTQYF
J gene: TRBJ2-7; clone size: few; D gene: -; V gene: TRBV5-8; CDR3 DNA: TGTGCCAGCAGCTTGGGGCAGGGAAGGTACGAGCAGTACTTC; CDR3 protein: CASSLGQGRYEQYF
J gene: TRBJ2-7; clone size: -; D gene: -; V gene: TRBV5-4; CDR3 DNA: TGTGCCAGCGGCTGGGTGGGGGGCGAGCAGTACTTC; CDR3 protein: CASGWVGGEQYF
J gene: TRBJ1-1; clone size: -; D gene: -; V gene: TRBV10-2; CDR3 DNA: TGCGCCAGCAGCCGGCCCCCTGCCAGGGGAAGTACTGAAGCTTTCTTT; CDR3 protein: CASSRPPARGSTEAFF
J gene: TRBJ2-7; clone size: -; D gene: TRBD2; V gene: TRBV6-2/TRBV6-3; CDR3 DNA: TGTGCCAGCAGTTCCGGGACTAGCGGGGGAGATCACTACGAGCAGTACTTC; CDR3 protein: CASSSGTSGGDHYEQYF
J gene: TRBJ2-2; clone size: -; D gene: -; V gene: TRBV5-1; CDR3 DNA: TGCGCCAGCAGAAGAACCGGAGGAGGGGTTGGCACCGGGGAGCTGTTTTTT; CDR3 protein: CASRRTGGGVGTGELFF
J gene: TRBJ2-7; clone size: -; D gene: -; V gene: TRBV7-3; CDR3 DNA: TGTGCCAGCAGACCCACCAGGGAATCCTACGAGCAGTACTTC; CDR3 protein: CASRPTRESYEQYF
J gene: TRBJ2-3; clone size: -; D gene: -; V gene: TRBV30; CDR3 DNA: TGTGCCTGGACCCCAGATAGCACAGATACGCAGTATTTT; CDR3 protein: CAWTPDSTDTQYF
J gene: TRBJ2-7; clone size: -; D gene: -; V gene: TRBV18; CDR3 DNA: TGTGCCAGCTCACCAGGGTCCGCAGGGATGGGCGAGCAGTACTTC; CDR3 protein: CASSPGSAGMGEQYF
J gene: TRBJ2-7; clone size: once; D gene: -; V gene: TRBV5-1; CDR3 DNA: TGCGCCAGCAGCTTGCCCGAGTACGAGCAGTACTTC; CDR3 protein: CASSLPEYEQYF
J gene: TRBJ1-1; clone size: -; D gene: -; V gene: TRBV4-1; CDR3 DNA: TGCGCCAGCAGCCAAAAGGACAGATCCTCTGAAGCTTTCTTT; CDR3 protein: CASSQKDRSSEAFF
J gene: TRBJ1-2; clone size: -; D gene: -; V gene: TRBV9; CDR3 DNA: TGTGCCAGCAGCGCCGGAGGGTTAGGGGTCGGCTACACCTTC; CDR3 protein: CASSAGGLGVGYTF
J gene: TRBJ2-3; clone size: -; D gene: -; V gene: TRBV10-2; CDR3 DNA: TGCGCCAGCCGGCCGGGACTCCGAGGTGATACGCAGTATTTT; CDR3 protein: CASRPGLRGDTQYF
J gene: TRBJ2-2; clone size: -; D gene: -; V gene: TRBV25-1; CDR3 DNA: TGTGCCAGCAGTGACCGACAGACCAACACCGGGGAGCTGTTTTTT; CDR3 protein: CASSDRQTNTGELFF
J gene: TRBJ2-3; clone size: -; D gene: -; V gene: TRBV3-1/TRBV3-2; CDR3 DNA: TGTGCCAGCAGCCAAGGGGGGGCAGATACGCAGTATTTT; CDR3 protein: CASSQGGADTQYF
J gene: TRBJ1-5; clone size: -; D gene: -; V gene: TRBV29-1; CDR3 DNA: TGCAGCGTTGACCAGGTACTCCTAGGGAGTAAGCAGCCCCAGCATTTT; CDR3 protein: CSVDQVLLGSKQPQHF
J gene: TRBJ2-1; clone size: few; D gene: TRBD1; V gene: TRBV7-9; CDR3 DNA: TGTGCCAGCAGCTTGGGACAGGGGCGCGCCGGGGGTAATGAGCAGTTCTTC; CDR3 protein: CASSLGQGRAGGNEQFF
J gene: TRBJ1-6; clone size: -; D gene: TRBD1; V gene: TRBV5-4; CDR3 DNA: TGTGCCAGCAGCGTGGGACAGGGCTACAATTCACCCCTCCACTTT; CDR3 protein: CASSVGQGYNSPLHF
J gene: TRBJ1-3; clone size: -; D gene: TRBD1; V gene: TRBV5-1; CDR3 DNA: TGCGCCAGCAGCTTAACAGGGGCTGGAAACACCATATATTTT; CDR3 protein: CASSLTGAGNTIYF
J gene: TRBJ1-1; clone size: -; D gene: -; V gene: TRBV7-9; CDR3 DNA: TGTGCCAGCACCCTGACAGGGAACACTGAAGCTTTCTTT; CDR3 protein: CASTLTGNTEAFF
J gene: TRBJ1-1; clone size: once; D gene: -; V gene: TRBV6-5; CDR3 DNA: TGTGCCAGCACCCAACGGGGAACTGAAGCTTTCTTT; CDR3 protein: CASTQRGTEAFF
J gene: TRBJ2-7; clone size: -; D gene: -; V gene: TRBV19; CDR3 DNA: TGTGCCAGTAGTATAGCCCCAGCCTACGAGCAGTACTTC; CDR3 protein: CASSIAPAYEQYF
J gene: TRBJ2-7; clone size: -; D gene: -; V gene: TRBV7-9; CDR3 DNA: TGTGCCAGCAGCCCCGGGACTCCGAGCTCCTACGAGCAGTACTTC; CDR3 protein: CASSPGTPSSYEQYF
J gene: TRBJ1-4; clone size: -; D gene: -; V gene: TRBV6-6; CDR3 DNA: TGTGCCGGCACTACTCCCCCTAATGAAAAACTGTTTTTT; CDR3 protein: CAGTTPPNEKLFF
J gene: TRBJ1-1; clone size: -; D gene: TRBD1; V gene: TRBV10-2; CDR3 DNA: TGCGCCAGCAGTGAGTCCCTTCGGTGGACAGGGGACACTGAAGCTTTCTTT; CDR3 protein: CASSESLRWTGDTEAFF
J gene: TRBJ2-7; clone size: once; D gene: -; V gene: TRBV11-2; CDR3 DNA: TGTGCCAGCAGCTTAGGCGCCGGGTCGAAATACGAGCAGTACTTC; CDR3 protein: CASSLGAGSKYEQYF
J gene: TRBJ2-7; clone size: -; D gene: TRBD2; V gene: TRBV19; CDR3 DNA: TGTGCCAGTAGTAAAGGCCTAAACGGGGGGACTAACGAGCAGTACTTC; CDR3 protein: CASSKGLNGGTNEQYF
J gene: TRBJ2-7; clone size: -; D gene: TRBD1; V gene: TRBV18; CDR3 DNA: TGTGCCAGCTCACCAACAACAGGGGGTGACGAGCAGTACTTC; CDR3 protein: CASSPTTGGDEQYF
J gene: TRBJ2-1; clone size: -; D gene: -; V gene: TRBV7-2; CDR3 DNA: TGTGCCAGCAGCCAACGGGCGGCGGGGCCCTGGGAGCAGTTCTTC; CDR3 protein: CASSQRAAGPWEQFF
J gene: TRBJ1-6; clone size: -; D gene: -; V gene: TRBV10-3; CDR3 DNA: TGTGCCATCAGTGAGCGGACAGCGGACTCCTATAATTCACCCCTCCACTTT; CDR3 protein: CAISERTADSYNSPLHF
J gene: TRBJ2-2; clone size: -; D gene: TRBD2; V gene: TRBV5-4; CDR3 DNA: TGTGCCAGCACCCAAGCGGGGGGGAACACCGGGGAGCTGTTTTTT; CDR3 protein: CASTQAGGNTGELFF
J gene: TRBJ1-5; clone size: -; D gene: -; V gene: TRBV6-5; CDR3 DNA: TGTGCCAGCAATTCAGGGGTCGATCAGCCCCAGCATTTT; CDR3 protein: CASNSGVDQPQHF
J gene: TRBJ1-2; clone size: -; D gene: TRBD1; V gene: TRBV4-2; CDR3 DNA: TGTGCCAGCAGCCCCGGGACAGGGCCCTACTATGGCTACACCTTC; CDR3 protein: CASSPGTGPYYGYTF
J gene: TRBJ2-3; clone size: -; D gene: -; V gene: TRBV6-2/TRBV6-3; CDR3 DNA: TGTGCCAGCAGTTACTATAGCTACACCACAGATACGCAGTATTTT; CDR3 protein: CASSYYSYTTDTQYF